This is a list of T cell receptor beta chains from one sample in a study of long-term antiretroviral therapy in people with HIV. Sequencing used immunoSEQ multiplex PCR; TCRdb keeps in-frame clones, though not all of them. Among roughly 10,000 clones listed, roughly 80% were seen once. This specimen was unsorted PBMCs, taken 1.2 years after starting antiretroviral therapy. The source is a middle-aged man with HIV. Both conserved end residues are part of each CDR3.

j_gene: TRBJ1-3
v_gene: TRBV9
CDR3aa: CASSRAGRGNTIYF

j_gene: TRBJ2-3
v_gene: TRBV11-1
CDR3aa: CASSRLAGGPGAQYF

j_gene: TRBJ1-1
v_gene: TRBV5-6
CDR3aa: CASSSDRGRTEAFF

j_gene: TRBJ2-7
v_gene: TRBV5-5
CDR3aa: CASSLVGPGQGAFDEQYF

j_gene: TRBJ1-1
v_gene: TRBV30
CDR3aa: CAWSVRQLNTEAFF

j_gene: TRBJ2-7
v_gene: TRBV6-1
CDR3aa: CASMGQVSYEQYF

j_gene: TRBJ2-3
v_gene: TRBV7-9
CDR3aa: CASSPRGGLTDTQYF

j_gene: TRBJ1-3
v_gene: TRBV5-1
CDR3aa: CASSLHRTSGVDTIYF

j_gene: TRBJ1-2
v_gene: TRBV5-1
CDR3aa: CASSSGQGPNYGYTF

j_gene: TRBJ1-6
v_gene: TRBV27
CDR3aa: CASSLLQTTRFGSPLHF

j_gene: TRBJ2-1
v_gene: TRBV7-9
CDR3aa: CASSLQTSRVNEQFF

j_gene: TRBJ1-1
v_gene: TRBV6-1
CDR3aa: CASRLQGVEAFF

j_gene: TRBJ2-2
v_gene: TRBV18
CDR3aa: CASSRGPTGELFF

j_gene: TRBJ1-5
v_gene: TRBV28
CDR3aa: CASSLFRVQPQHF

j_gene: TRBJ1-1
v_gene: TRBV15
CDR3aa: CATSSPGQSEAFF

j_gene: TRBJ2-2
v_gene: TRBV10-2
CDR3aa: CASRGSRATGGGSGELFF

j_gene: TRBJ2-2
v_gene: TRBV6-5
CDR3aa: CATRNTGAGELFF

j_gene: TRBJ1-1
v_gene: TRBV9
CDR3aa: CASSVGGYTEAFF

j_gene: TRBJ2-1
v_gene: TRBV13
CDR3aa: CASSLGVPTNNEQFF

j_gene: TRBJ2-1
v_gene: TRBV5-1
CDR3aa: CASSEGTSSYNEQFF

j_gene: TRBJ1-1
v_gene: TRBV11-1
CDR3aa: CASSLVMGEAFF

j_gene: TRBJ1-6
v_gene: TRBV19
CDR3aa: CASKSADSYNSPLHF

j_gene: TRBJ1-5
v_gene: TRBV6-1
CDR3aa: CASSEYGSNQPQHF

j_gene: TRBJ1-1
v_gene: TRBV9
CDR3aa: CASSVEDTEAFF

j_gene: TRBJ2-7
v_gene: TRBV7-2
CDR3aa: CASSLAGLPSYEQYF

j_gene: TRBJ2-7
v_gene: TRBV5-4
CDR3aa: CASSEGTLPSYEQYF

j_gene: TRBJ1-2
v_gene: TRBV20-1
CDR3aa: CSALQGTGYTF

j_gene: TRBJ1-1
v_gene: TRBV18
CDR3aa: CASSPPGQGAGMNTEAFF